This T cell receptor (beta chain) was profiled in a study of T cells after yellow fever vaccination. Overall study results and limits: Repertoires obtained by FACS sorting could include abundant clonotypes that entered as contaminants from the bulk population. Post-booster samples contained most primary-vaccination clones (nearly 98% CD4, about 90% CD8).

Regarding this clonotype: What it binds is not known.

Germline CDR1 is MNHNS and CDR2 is SASEGT. V trimming: 5 bases; J trimming: 6 bases; junction bases outside the gene matches: 8. This CDR3 is built from 14 residues. Each CDR3 protein is one row after TCRdb ran MiXCR on the 5' RACE reads. This sample has approximately 330,000 distinct CDR3 sequences, with 4.1% found just once. The sequence came from a man aged 18 to 29 who received the YFV17D yellow fever vaccine. V gene TRBV6-1 combines with J gene TRBJ2-3, with 7 bases fitting TRBD1. Sample: PBMCs, taken 5 days after the yellow fever booster vaccination. The CDR3 reads CASSLGGFRDTQYF. The CDR3 bases are TGTGCCAGCAGTCTAGGGGGCTTCCGGGATACGCAGTATTTT.